Described below is a single T cell receptor beta chain sequence and its context. The antigen remains unidentified. This specimen belongs to a study of blood T cells in healthy people across ages. General study findings and limits: Compared with aged donors, long-lived donors showed fewer expanded clones, suggesting selection. Naive and antigen-experienced cells were not separated, limiting conclusive comparison.

Through a sample-barcoded 5' primer and a J-beta primer mix, a second PCR was run for about 6 to 12 cycles. A single record per CDR3 protein comes from TCRdb applying MiXCR to the 5' RACE reads. This sample has roughly 860,000 distinct CDR3 sequences; 62% occur once, and the top ten carry around a quarter. The CDR3 consists of 14 residues. Germline CDR1 is SGHTA and CDR2 is FQGNSA. The genes are TRBV7-2 and TRBJ2-7, with a possible D match to TRBD1 (6 bases). The J call may be incorrect, as the DNA end agrees better with TRBJ2-5. Specimen: blood. The sequence derives from a man aged 25 to 40 in good health. CDR3 sequence reads: CASSLDSLRETQYF. CDR3 DNA: TGTGCCAGCAGCCTGGACAGCCTGAGGGAGACCCAGTACTTC.